The rows below give T cell receptor beta chains drawn from one sample of a study of CD8 T cells in ankylosing spondylitis. From the 5' RACE reads, TCRdb called clonotypes with MiXCR, one entry per CDR3 protein. The sample yields roughly 700,000 distinct CDR3 sequences, roughly 20% seen once. Sequenced: blood, either unsorted or a sorted T cell fraction (not recorded which). The source of these receptors is a male donor with ankylosing spondylitis. The CDR3 runs from the conserved cysteine through the conserved F or W. The order of the fields is CDR3 protein, J gene, V gene, CDR3 length.

cdr3_aa: CSARSTGKTYEQYF; j_call: TRBJ2-7; v_call: TRBV20-1; cdr3_length: 14
cdr3_aa: CAISFGGAPNEQFF; j_call: TRBJ2-1; v_call: TRBV10-3; cdr3_length: 14
cdr3_aa: CAWNPALGLGYTF; j_call: TRBJ1-2; v_call: TRBV30; cdr3_length: 13
cdr3_aa: CASSLGLAGGNNEQFF; j_call: TRBJ2-1; v_call: TRBV12-3/TRBV12-4; cdr3_length: 16
cdr3_aa: CASSSSGKTQYF; j_call: TRBJ2-5; v_call: TRBV5-1; cdr3_length: 12
cdr3_aa: CASSLSSLNEKLFF; j_call: TRBJ1-4; v_call: TRBV5-1; cdr3_length: 14
cdr3_aa: CASSERGWGGGTDTQYF; j_call: TRBJ2-3; v_call: TRBV2; cdr3_length: 17
cdr3_aa: CASSQDPYGGAGDTQYF; j_call: TRBJ2-3; v_call: TRBV3-1; cdr3_length: 17
cdr3_aa: CASSSDLTGTPYGYTF; j_call: TRBJ1-2; v_call: TRBV5-1; cdr3_length: 16
cdr3_aa: CASVEQYF; j_call: TRBJ2-7; v_call: TRBV12-5; cdr3_length: 8
cdr3_aa: CASSPGLGVATGATTGELFF; j_call: TRBJ2-2; v_call: TRBV18; cdr3_length: 20
cdr3_aa: CASSLASGTTLNEQFF; j_call: TRBJ2-1; v_call: TRBV7-2; cdr3_length: 16
cdr3_aa: CASTTSGSGTQYF; j_call: TRBJ2-5; v_call: TRBV12-3/TRBV12-4; cdr3_length: 13
cdr3_aa: CASSQETGQVRSNQPQHF; j_call: TRBJ1-5; v_call: TRBV3-1; cdr3_length: 18
cdr3_aa: CASIFHQPQHF; j_call: TRBJ1-5; v_call: TRBV12-3/TRBV12-4; cdr3_length: 11
cdr3_aa: CASSLLEGIGFMAYEQYF; j_call: TRBJ2-7; v_call: TRBV12-3/TRBV12-4; cdr3_length: 18
cdr3_aa: CSARAWELNEQFF; j_call: TRBJ2-1; v_call: TRBV20-1; cdr3_length: 13
cdr3_aa: CASGPGQGNYGYTF; j_call: TRBJ1-2; v_call: TRBV12-5; cdr3_length: 14